This entry lists 29 T cell receptor beta chains sequenced from one sample in a study of T cell responses to AZD1222 COVID-19 vaccine. Profiling relied on immunoSEQ multiplex PCR, and the TCRdb table lists in-frame clones only, not all of them. Among around 110,000 clones listed, approximately 87% were seen once. The specimen comprised peripheral blood, sampled on day 0 of AZD1222 vaccination. The receptors stem from an adult in good health.

Written as DNA, the CDR3 is TGTGCCAGCTCACCGCCGGGACTAGCGGGAGGAGGTACCGGGGAGCTGTTTTTT. This encodes CASSPPGLAGGGTGELFF. The chain couples TRBV18 to TRBJ2-2, with TRBD2 identical over 15 bases. With V trimmed by 3 bases and J by 5 bases, 7 bases remained unmatched. Germline-derived CDR1 and CDR2 are KGHSH and LQKENI. CDR3 length equals 18 residues.

This clone was detected once. One junction end disagrees with the germline gene, perhaps due to a read error. This rearrangement joins TRBV28 to TRBJ1-2, with 9 bases that match TRBD1. CDR1 and CDR2 (germline): MDHEN, SYDVKM. The CDR3 is 14 residues long. The CDR3 sequence: CASSSYDRGYDYTF. DNA of the CDR3: TGTGCCAGCAGTTCTTACGACAGGGGGTATGACTACACCTTC.

This chain connects TRBV7-9 to TRBJ1-5, with TRBD1 identical over 9 bases. V was pared by 4 bases and J by 3 bases, with 4 bases of the junction left unmatched. CDR1 is SEHNR, CDR2 FQNEAQ, per germline (reference sequence). The length of the CDR3 is 15 residues. The CDR3, as DNA: TGTGCCAGCAGCTCCGGGACAGGGAACAATCAGCCCCAGCATTTT. It specifies CASSSGTGNNQPQHF.

The rearrangement links TRBV7-3 to TRBJ2-7; D is unresolved. Germline loops: CDR1 SGHTA, CDR2 FQGTGA. This CDR3 region has 14 residues. Trimming shortened V by 0 bases and J by 0 bases, and 6 bases separated the two germline ends. DNA for the CDR3: TGTGCCAGCAGCTTAACTAGGGACTCCTACGAGCAGTACTTC. This encodes CASSLTRDSYEQYF. Full variable domain (missing parts from reference TRBV7-3 and TRBJ2-7): GAGVSQTPSNKVTEKGKYVELRCDPISGHTALYWYRQSLGQGPEFLIYFQGTGAADDSGLPNDRFFAVRPEGSVSTLKIQRTERGDSAVYLCASSLTRDSYEQYFGPGTRLTVT.

The chain links TRBV5-4 to TRBJ2-7, with D unresolved. Trimming pared 0 bases from V and 6 bases from J, leaving 16 bases between. Germline loops: CDR1 SGHNT, CDR2 YYREEE (reference sequence). The CDR3 runs to 15 residues. The CDR3 nucleotides read TGTGCCAGCAGCTTGGGGGTGGTTATGTCCGGCGAGCAGTACTTC. Translation gives CASSLGVVMSGEQYF.

On this clone itself: The same CDR3 arises from other DNA sequences in this sample as well. The J gene is TRBJ1-5, the V gene TRBV18; TRBD1 matches 7 bases. Germline V lookup: CDR1 KGHSH, CDR2 LQKENI. The V segment lost 3 bases and the J segment 4 bases; nucleotides outside the gene matches: 3. The CDR3 spans 14 residues. The CDR3 DNA follows: TGTGCCAGCTCACCTGGGACAGCTAATCAGCCCCAGCATTTT. It yields the protein CASSPGTANQPQHF.

V and J are TRBV30 and TRBJ2-7; the D gene could be TRBD1 or TRBD2 (5 bases each). The V gene's germline CDR1 is GTSNPN and CDR2 SVGIG (reference sequence). The germline V and J ends were trimmed by 2 bases and 0 bases, with 8 bases remaining between them. This CDR3 region has 13 residues. The CDR3 region has the DNA TGTGCCTGGAGTCCCGGGACCTCCTACGAGCAGTACTTC. It codes for CAWSPGTSYEQYF.

As DNA, the CDR3 is TGTGCCACCAGCAGAGATCAAACAGGAGGAACTGAAGCTTTCTTT. This codes for CATSRDQTGGTEAFF. This chain uses TRBV15 with TRBJ1-1; the D gene is possibly TRBD1 (5 bases). The CDR3 contains 15 residues. V lost 0 bases and J 5 bases, leaving 13 bases between the germline ends. Germline assignment: CDR1 LNHNV and CDR2 YYDKDF (reference sequence).

The chain links TRBV7-7 to TRBJ2-3; 8 bases align to TRBD1. Looked up from germline, CDR1 is SSHAT and CDR2 is FNYEAQ (reference sequence). Trimming cost V 5 bases and J 2 bases; bases outside gene matches: 6. CDR3 size: 15 residues. The chain's CDR3 is CASSGGQGPTDTQYF. The CDR3 DNA sequence: TGTGCCAGCAGCGGAGGACAGGGCCCCACAGATACGCAGTATTTT. Filled out from reference TRBV7-7 and TRBJ2-3, the complete variable domain reads GAGVSQSPRYKVTKRGQDVTLRCDPISSHATLYWYQQALGQGPEFLTYFNYEAQPDKSGLPSDRFSAERPEGSISTLTIQRTEQRDSAMYRCASSGGQGPTDTQYFGPGTRLTVL.

The chain joins TRBV19 to TRBJ2-7; a weak D match, TRBD2 (6 bases). The CDR3 has 15 residues. V was shortened by 3 bases and J by 4 bases, with 16 bases between the two germline ends. Germline loops: CDR1 LNHDA, CDR2 SQIVND (reference sequence). The CDR3 sequence is CASSIGGVQVYEQYF. Written as DNA, the CDR3 is TGTGCCAGTAGTATCGGCGGGGTTCAGGTATACGAGCAGTACTTC.

V is TRBV18 and J is TRBJ2-1; TRBD1 matches 7 bases. Unmatched junction bases numbered 4, after V lost 3 bases and J lost 8 bases. The V gene's germline CDR1 is KGHSH and CDR2 LQKENI. The CDR3 has 13 amino acids. The CDR3 DNA follows: TGTGCCAGCTCACCGCGACAGGGACATGAGCAGTTCTTC. Protein: CASSPRQGHEQFF.

The gene calls are TRBV5-1 and TRBJ2-1, with D maybe TRBD2 (6 bases). Trimming shortened V by 4 bases and J by 2 bases, and 16 bases separated the two germline ends. CDR1 is SGHRS, CDR2 YFSETQ, per germline. This CDR3 spans 16 amino acids. The CDR3 spells CASSRRAREAYNEQFF. The CDR3 DNA reads TGCGCCAGCAGCCGCCGGGCGAGGGAGGCCTACAATGAGCAGTTCTTC.

A single count supports this clone. The genes are TRBV11-2 and TRBJ2-7, with D tentatively TRBD1 or TRBD2 (5 bases each). The CDR3 is 16 residues long. The germline V gene encodes CDR1 SGHAT and CDR2 FQNNGV. V was pared by 5 bases and J by 4 bases, with 21 bases between. The CDR3 spells CASSLRGSGSRYEQYF. DNA of the CDR3: TGTGCCAGCAGCCTTAGGGGATCGGGGTCGAGATACGAGCAGTACTTC.

The rearrangement joins TRBV9 to TRBJ1-1, with D possibly TRBD1 on 5 matching bases. Germline-derived CDR1 and CDR2 are SGDLS and YYNGEE. V lost 4 bases, J lost 1 base, and 11 bases lay in between. The CDR3 is 14 amino acids. Here the CDR3 reads CASSFGTRNTEAFF. CDR3 bases: TGTGCCAGCAGCTTCGGGACGCGGAACACTGAAGCTTTCTTT.

CDR3 sequence: CASSEIGAGGAGELFF. The CDR3 nucleotides read TGTGCCAGCAGTGAAATCGGTGCGGGAGGGGCCGGGGAGCTGTTTTTT. This rearrangement joins TRBV2 to TRBJ2-2; TRBD2 aligns across 9 bases. There are 16 residues in the CDR3. With 2 bases clipped from V and 6 bases from J, the junction kept 7 bases outside the gene matches. Germline CDR1 and CDR2: SNHLY and FYNNEI.

The V gene is TRBV5-1, the J gene TRBJ1-1; 10 bases map to TRBD1. CDR3 length: 13 amino acids. V shed 3 bases and J 5 bases; nucleotides not matched to a gene: 1. From germline, CDR1 is SGHRS and CDR2 YFSETQ. DNA for the CDR3: TGCGCCAGCAGCTGGACAGGGGGGACTGAAGCTTTCTTT. Translation gives CASSWTGGTEAFF.

This clone was detected once. The rearrangement links TRBV5-4 to TRBJ2-1, with D perhaps given as TRBD1 or TRBD2 (5 bases each). The CDR3 loop spans 16 amino acids. Trimming cost V 0 bases and J 2 bases, with 12 bases left between them. Germline V gene data show CDR1 as SGHNT and CDR2 as YYREEE (reference sequence). DNA of the CDR3: TGTGCCAGCAGCTTGGTTGGGGGAAGCCCCTACAATGAGCAGTTCTTC. As protein: CASSLVGGSPYNEQFF. The full variable domain, in which reference TRBV5-4 and TRBJ2-1 provide the parts outside the CDR3, is ETGVTQSPTHLIKTRGQQVTLRCSSQSGHNTVSWYQQALGQGPQFIFQYYREEENGRGNFPPRFSGLQFPNYSSELNVNALELDDSALYLCASSLVGGSPYNEQFFGPGTRLTVL.

The chain uses TRBV5-1 and TRBJ1-1; D is uncertain. This CDR3 spans 13 amino acids. The germline V and J ends were trimmed by 4 bases and 2 bases, with 9 bases remaining between them. Germline V gives CDR1 SGHRS, CDR2 YFSETQ. This CDR3 is CASSARANTEAFF. CDR3 nucleotides: TGCGCCAGCAGCGCTCGGGCCAACACTGAAGCTTTCTTT.

Only a few counts were recorded for this clone. The gene calls are TRBV3-1 (or the pseudogene TRBV3-2) and TRBJ2-1, with TRBD2 identical over 12 bases. The CDR3 spans 16 residues. J was trimmed by 6 bases and V by 1 base; bases with no gene match: 4. The V gene's germline CDR1 is LGHDT and CDR2 YNNKEL (reference sequence). The CDR3 DNA follows: TGTGCCAGCAGCCAAGTGTCTAGCGGGAGGGTCAATGAGCAGTTCTTC. Translated, it gives CASSQVSSGRVNEQFF.

This chain joins TRBV10-3 and TRBJ2-7; TRBD2 matches 9 bases. The CDR3 has 15 amino acids. Germline V gene data show CDR1 as ENHRY and CDR2 as SYGVKD. J was trimmed by 2 bases and V by 4 bases; bases with no gene match: 6. The CDR3 sequence is CAISGGGAAPYEQYF. Written as DNA, the CDR3 is TGTGCCATCAGTGGCGGGGGGGCGGCCCCCTACGAGCAGTACTTC.

The rearrangement uses TRBV6-5 and TRBJ1-2; no definite D call. Between the trimmed V and J ends, which lost 2 bases and 6 bases, there was a span of 1 base. The CDR3 totals 10 residues. Germline V gene data show CDR1 as MNHEY and CDR2 as SVGAGI. CDR3 amino acids: CASSYNGYTF. The CDR3, as DNA: TGTGCCAGCAGTTACAATGGCTACACCTTC.

In DNA form, the CDR3 reads TGCAGCGCATGGACAGGGAACACAGATACGCAGTATTTT. As protein: CSAWTGNTDTQYF. The chain uses TRBV29-1 and TRBJ2-3; 8 bases align to TRBD1. V lost 7 bases and J lost 2; bases outside the gene matches: 5. The CDR3 spans 13 residues. CDR1 is SQVTM and CDR2 is ANQGSEA in the germline V gene.

This clone turned up a few times. This chain links TRBV5-6 with TRBJ2-4; unclear D gene. Between the trimmed V and J ends, which lost 2 bases and 0 bases, there was a span of 12 bases. CDR1 SGHDT and CDR2 YYEEEE come from the germline V gene. The CDR3 sequence is 16 residues long. The CDR3 spells CASSLRVGIAKNIQYF. The DNA for the CDR3 is TGTGCCAGCAGCTTAAGGGTAGGAATAGCCAAAAACATTCAGTACTTC. Full variable domain (remainder filled in from reference TRBV5-6 and TRBJ2-4): DAGVTQSPTHLIKTRGQQVTLRCSPKSGHDTVSWYQQALGQGPQFIFQYYEEEERQRGNFPDRFSGHQFPNYSSELNVNALLLGDSALYLCASSLRVGIAKNIQYFGAGTRLSVL.

The rearrangement uses TRBV27 and TRBJ2-1; possible D gene TRBD2, 6 bases. Trimming cost V 7 bases and J 4 bases, with 17 bases left between them. This CDR3 has 15 residues. CDR1 MNHEY and CDR2 SMNVEV come from the germline V gene (reference sequence). DNA of the CDR3: TGTGCCAGCACGACCTCAGGAGGGACGTACAATGAGCAGTTCTTC. This encodes CASTTSGGTYNEQFF.

The chain employs TRBV28 and TRBJ2-3, with 11 bases aligning to TRBD2. The junction had 6 bases not matched to a gene; V was cut back by 2 bases and J by 2 bases. CDR3 size: 17 residues. The germline V gene encodes CDR1 MDHEN and CDR2 SYDVKM. This CDR3 reads CASSLAASGRSTDTQYF. For the CDR3, the DNA is TGTGCCAGCAGTTTAGCGGCTAGCGGGAGGTCCACAGATACGCAGTATTTT.

The gene calls are TRBV21-1 and TRBJ1-4. TRBV21-1 is a pseudogene. The CDR3 extends over 15 amino acids. The CDR3 DNA is TGTGCCAGCAACAACAGGGCGGGTTCTGCTGAAAAACTGTTTTTT. This gives the protein CASNNRAGSAEKLFF.

This clone came up once. The chain recombines TRBV29-1 with TRBJ1-2, with D possibly matching TRBD1 (5 bases). Germline values: CDR1 SQVTM, CDR2 ANQGSEA. The CDR3 is 13 amino acids. The V end lost 0 bases, the J end lost 8 bases, and 13 bases lay between the germline ends. CDR3 region: CSVEDRGTKGYTF. CDR3 coding DNA: TGCAGCGTTGAAGATCGGGGGACGAAGGGCTACACCTTC.

The gene calls are TRBV7-3 and TRBJ2-1; tentatively, D is TRBD2 (7 bases). The CDR3 contains 15 residues. Germline V gene data show CDR1 as SGHTA and CDR2 as FQGTGA. V was trimmed by 5 bases and J by 7 bases, leaving 18 bases between them. The CDR3 sequence: CASSPLGGRGNEQFF. CDR3 nucleotides: TGTGCCAGCAGCCCCCTCGGGGGGCGAGGGAATGAGCAGTTCTTC.

V is TRBV7-8 and J is TRBJ1-3, with D unresolved. V lost 1 base, J lost 4 bases, and 11 bases lay in between. This CDR3 spans 15 amino acids. Per germline, CDR1 SGHVS and CDR2 FQNEAQ. The CDR3 DNA reads TGTGCCAGCAGCTTAGAGGCAGTCTCGGGAAACACCATATATTTT. It specifies CASSLEAVSGNTIYF. Full variable domain (missing parts from reference TRBV7-8 and TRBJ1-3): GAGVSQSPRYKVAKRGQDVALRCDPISGHVSLFWYQQALGQGPEFLTYFQNEAQLDKSGLPSDRFFAERPEGSVSTLKIQRTQQEDSAVYLCASSLEAVSGNTIYFGEGSWLTVV.